The 9 T cell receptor beta chains below were found in one sample sequenced in a study of regulatory and conventional T cells in RAG deficiency. The sorted conventional CD4+ T cells were CD25-low and CD127-high, with genomic DNA sequenced. Assay used: immunoSEQ multiplex PCR; TCRdb lists only in-frame clones, some missing. Seen here are tens of thousands of clones, 70% to 90% observed once, and the top ten hold about 0.5%. This sample was also put to use in a study of regulatory T cells. From that paper: The PCR used 52 TRBV and 13 TRBJ primers.

The sequencing sample was made of CD4+ effector T cells sorted from blood. These TCRs come from a human donor in good health.

The chain has TRBV30 and TRBJ1-2, with D perhaps TRBD1 (6 bases). V lost 4 bases and J lost 5, with 17 bases in between. CDR1 GTSNPN and CDR2 SVGIG come from the germline V gene (reference sequence). CDR3 size: 14 residues. CDR3 coding DNA: TGTGCCTGGACCCGGACAGCCTTCACTTATGGCTACACCTTC. Residues: CAWTRTAFTYGYTF.

The chain recombines TRBV19 with TRBJ1-1; TRBD1 agrees at 9 bases. J lost 1 base, V lost 3 bases, and 3 bases had no gene match. Germline CDR1 is LNHDA and CDR2 is SQIVND (reference sequence). The CDR3 runs 15 residues. The DNA for the CDR3 is TGTGCCAGTAGTATTACAGGGGGCAAGAACACTGAAGCTTTCTTT. Translation gives CASSITGGKNTEAFF.

The V call is TRBV18, the J call TRBJ2-3; tentative D call: TRBD2 (6 bases). The germline V gene encodes CDR1 KGHSH and CDR2 LQKENI. The V end was cut by 6 bases, the J end by 3 bases, with 10 bases between. The CDR3 runs to 13 residues. CDR3 sequence: CASSLAKTDTQYF. The CDR3 DNA is TGTGCCAGCTCGCTAGCGAAGACAGATACGCAGTATTTT.

In this sample, this clone turned up once. The genes are TRBV5-1 and TRBJ2-3, with TRBD2 matching 9 bases. The CDR3 spans 15 residues. The V and J ends lost 5 bases and 0 bases, in that order; junction bases with no gene match: 4. Germline loops: CDR1 SGHRS, CDR2 YFSETQ. The CDR3 loop is CASRTSGYSTDTQYF. The CDR3 DNA follows: TGCGCCAGCAGGACTAGCGGCTATAGCACAGATACGCAGTATTTT.

The chain links TRBV9 to TRBJ2-3; 12 bases are a match to TRBD2. The V gene's germline CDR1 is SGDLS and CDR2 YYNGEE. The V and J ends lost 0 bases and 4 bases, in that order; junction bases with no gene match: 9. This CDR3 contains 18 residues. CDR3 coding DNA: TGTGCCAGCAGCGTAGCTCCTAGCGGGAGGGCGGGCGCAGATACGCAGTATTTT. Its protein product is CASSVAPSGRAGADTQYF.

The V and J genes are TRBV6-1 and TRBJ1-6; D might be TRBD1 (6 bases). V shed 3 bases and J shed 16 bases, with 16 bases lying between them. Germline CDR1 is MNHNS and CDR2 is SASEGT. This CDR3 has 13 amino acids. CDR3 DNA sequence: TGTGCCAGCAGTGACAGGGGAGCTCCTCTACTCCACTTT. This sequence encodes CASSDRGAPLLHF.

This rearrangement joins TRBV28 to TRBJ1-3, with D perhaps matching TRBD1 (5 bases). Looked up from germline, CDR1 is MDHEN and CDR2 is SYDVKM. The CDR3 is 11 amino acids. The ends were cut back, 6 bases at V and 10 bases at J, with 10 bases in the middle. The CDR3 nucleotides read TGTGCCAGCAGCCCCCGGGGGACCATATATTTT. This gives the protein CASSPRGTIYF.

This chain connects TRBV30 to TRBJ2-7, with 7 nucleotides matching TRBD1. Germline lookup yields CDR1 GTSNPN and CDR2 SVGIG (reference sequence). Trimming at V came to 5 bases and at J to 3 bases, leaving 13 bases not matched to a gene. The CDR3 totals 15 residues. This CDR3 is CAWGRRDRANYEQYF. The CDR3 region has the DNA TGTGCCTGGGGACGCCGGGACAGAGCAAACTACGAGCAGTACTTC.

This sequence joins TRBV19 and TRBJ2-1, with D possibly TRBD2 on 6 matching bases. Germline CDR1 is LNHDA and CDR2 is SQIVND (reference sequence). Trimming pared 5 bases from V and 3 bases from J, leaving 14 bases between. The CDR3 is 15 amino acids. For the CDR3, the DNA is TGTGCCAGTAGTGAATCCGGACTAAGCTACAATGAGCAGTTCTTC. It translates to CASSESGLSYNEQFF.